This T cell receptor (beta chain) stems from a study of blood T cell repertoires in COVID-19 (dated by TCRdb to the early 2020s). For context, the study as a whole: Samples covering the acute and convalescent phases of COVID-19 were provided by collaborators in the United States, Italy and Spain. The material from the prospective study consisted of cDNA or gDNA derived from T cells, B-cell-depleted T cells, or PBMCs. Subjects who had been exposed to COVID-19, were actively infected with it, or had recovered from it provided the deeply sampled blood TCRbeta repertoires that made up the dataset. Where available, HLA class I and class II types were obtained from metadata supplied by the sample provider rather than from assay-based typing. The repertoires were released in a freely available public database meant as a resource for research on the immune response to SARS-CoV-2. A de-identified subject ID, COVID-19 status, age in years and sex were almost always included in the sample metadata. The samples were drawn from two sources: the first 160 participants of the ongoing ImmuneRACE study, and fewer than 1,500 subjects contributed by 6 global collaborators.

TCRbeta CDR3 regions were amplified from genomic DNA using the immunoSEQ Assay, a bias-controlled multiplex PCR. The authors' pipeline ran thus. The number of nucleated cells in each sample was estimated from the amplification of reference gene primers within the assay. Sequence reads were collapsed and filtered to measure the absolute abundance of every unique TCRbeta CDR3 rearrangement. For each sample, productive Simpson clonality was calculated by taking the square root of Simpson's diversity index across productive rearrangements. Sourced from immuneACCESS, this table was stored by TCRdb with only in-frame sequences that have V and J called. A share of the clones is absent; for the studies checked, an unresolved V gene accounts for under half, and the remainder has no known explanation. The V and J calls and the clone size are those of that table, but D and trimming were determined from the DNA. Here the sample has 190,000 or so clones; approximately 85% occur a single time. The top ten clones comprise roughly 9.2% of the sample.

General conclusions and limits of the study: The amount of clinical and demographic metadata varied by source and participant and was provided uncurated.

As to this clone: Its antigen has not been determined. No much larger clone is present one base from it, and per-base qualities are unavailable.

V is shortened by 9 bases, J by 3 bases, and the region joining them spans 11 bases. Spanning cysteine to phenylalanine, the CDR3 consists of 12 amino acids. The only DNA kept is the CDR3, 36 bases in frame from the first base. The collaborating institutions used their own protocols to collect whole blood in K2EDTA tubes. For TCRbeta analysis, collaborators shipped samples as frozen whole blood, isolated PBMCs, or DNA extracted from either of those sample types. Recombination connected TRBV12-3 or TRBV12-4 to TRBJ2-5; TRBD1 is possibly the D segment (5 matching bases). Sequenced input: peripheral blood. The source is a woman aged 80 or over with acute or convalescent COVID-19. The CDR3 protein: CASSLTEETQYF. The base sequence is TGTGCCAGTAGCCTGACAGAAGAGACCCAGTACTTC.